Each of the 8 T cell receptor beta chains below was sequenced from the same sample in a study of blood T cell repertoires in COVID-19. Produced via immunoSEQ multiplex PCR; TCRdb's table is partial and in-frame only. There are around 380,000 clones in the sample; around 87% occur only once, and 1% to 1.5% lies in the top ten. The sample taken for sequencing was PBMCs or T cells enriched from blood (not recorded which). The receptors shown here come from a man in his thirties or forties who had recovered from COVID-19.

The chain couples TRBV10-3 to TRBJ2-1; D remains ambiguous. The V gene's germline CDR1 is ENHRY and CDR2 SYGVKD. This CDR3 region has 12 residues. Trimming shortened V by 1 base and J by 6 bases, and 4 bases separated the two germline ends. This CDR3 is CAISEYGNEQFF. The CDR3 DNA reads TGTGCCATCAGTGAGTACGGCAATGAGCAGTTCTTC.

This chain joins TRBV3-1 (or the pseudogene TRBV3-2) and TRBJ2-2; D is perhaps TRBD2 (6 bases). The CDR3 runs 14 residues. Germline V gene data show CDR1 as LGHDT and CDR2 as YNNKEL (reference sequence). The V end was cut by 4 bases, the J end by 3 bases, with 9 bases between. The CDR3 DNA follows: TGTGCCAGCAGCCTGCGGGGACACACCGGGGAGCTGTTTTTT. Translated, it gives CASSLRGHTGELFF.

This chain connects TRBV2 to TRBJ2-5; 7 bases map to TRBD1. The germline gives CDR1 SNHLY, CDR2 FYNNEI. J lost 2 bases, V lost 5 bases, and 5 bases had no gene match. CDR3 length: 14 residues. The CDR3 nucleotides read TGTGCCAGCAGTCAACGGGACAGTCAAGAGACCCAGTACTTC. This translates into CASSQRDSQETQYF.

The chain uses TRBV10-3 and TRBJ1-6, with D possibly being TRBD1 (6 bases). The germline V gene has CDR1 ENHRY and CDR2 SYGVKD. CDR3 length: 16 residues. Trimming took off 0 bases at V and 10 bases at J, with 16 bases between the two ends. DNA for the CDR3: TGTGCCATCAGTGAGTCCCCGGGGGGCGCGGGGTCACCCCTCCACTTT. Translated, it gives CAISESPGGAGSPLHF.

The rearrangement uses TRBV7-9 and TRBJ2-7; 9 nucleotides align to TRBD1. J was trimmed by 4 bases and V by 5 bases; bases with no gene match: 18. The CDR3 is 18 amino acids. Germline V gene sequence: CDR1 SEHNR, CDR2 FQNEAQ (reference sequence). The CDR3 sequence: CASSVPGTGNQFMYEQYF. In DNA, the CDR3 is TGTGCCAGCAGCGTACCCGGGACAGGGAATCAATTTATGTACGAGCAGTACTTC.

The chain links TRBV7-9 to TRBJ1-6, with a weak D call TRBD1 (5 bases). Germline-derived CDR1 and CDR2 are SEHNR and FQNEAQ (reference sequence). This CDR3 has 17 residues. The V gene lost 4 bases and the J gene lost 5 bases, with 18 bases spanning the gap. As DNA, the CDR3 is TGTGCCAGCAGCTCTTCATGGGGCTCCGACCATAATTCACCCCTCCACTTT. This encodes CASSSSWGSDHNSPLHF.

The chain links TRBV6-5 to TRBJ1-5; TRBD1 matches at 11 bases. The CDR3 spans 16 residues. Germline V gene lookup returns CDR1 MNHEY and CDR2 SVGAGI. Trimming took 0 bases from V and 7 from J; bases not matched to a gene: 5. CDR3 sequence reads: CASSYSRTGGHQPQHF. The CDR3 coding sequence is TGTGCCAGCAGTTACTCGAGGACAGGGGGCCACCAGCCCCAGCATTTT.

The chain couples TRBV2 to TRBJ1-2; the match to TRBD1 covers 7 bases. The trim removed 1 base at V and 6 bases at J, leaving 2 bases unmatched. CDR1 and CDR2 from the germline V gene are SNHLY and FYNNEI. CDR3 length equals 13 residues. CDR3 sequence reads: CASSEGTGDGYTF. Written as DNA, the CDR3 is TGTGCCAGCAGTGAAGGGACAGGAGATGGCTACACCTTC.